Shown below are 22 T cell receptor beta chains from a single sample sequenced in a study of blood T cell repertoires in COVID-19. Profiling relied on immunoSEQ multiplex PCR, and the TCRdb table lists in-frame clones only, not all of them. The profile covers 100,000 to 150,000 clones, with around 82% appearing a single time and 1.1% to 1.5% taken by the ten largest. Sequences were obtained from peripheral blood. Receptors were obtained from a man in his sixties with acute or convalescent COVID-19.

The DNA for the CDR3 is TGTGCCAGCAGTTTGTACAGGGACCTCAATTCACCCCTCCACTTT. It translates to CASSLYRDLNSPLHF. The rearrangement links TRBV27 to TRBJ1-6, with D possibly TRBD1 on 6 matching bases. CDR3 length equals 15 residues. V was clipped by 3 bases and J by 7 bases, with 13 bases between them. Germline CDR1 reads MNHEY; CDR2 reads SMNVEV (reference sequence).

This chain's CDR3 is CASSQVVTGVSPLHF. CDR3 bases: TGTGCCAGCAGCCAAGTTGTGACAGGGGTTTCACCCCTCCACTTT. This chain joins TRBV14 and TRBJ1-6; 8 bases align to TRBD1. Germline CDR1 SGHDN, CDR2 FVKESK. The CDR3 loop spans 15 amino acids. J gave up 9 bases and V 1 base, and 5 bases lay outside the gene matches.

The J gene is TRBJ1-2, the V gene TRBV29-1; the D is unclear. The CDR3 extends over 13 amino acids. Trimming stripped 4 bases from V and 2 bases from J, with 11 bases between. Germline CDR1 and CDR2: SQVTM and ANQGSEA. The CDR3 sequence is CSVAPRQNYGYTF. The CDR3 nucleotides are TGCAGCGTTGCCCCCAGACAAAACTATGGCTACACCTTC.

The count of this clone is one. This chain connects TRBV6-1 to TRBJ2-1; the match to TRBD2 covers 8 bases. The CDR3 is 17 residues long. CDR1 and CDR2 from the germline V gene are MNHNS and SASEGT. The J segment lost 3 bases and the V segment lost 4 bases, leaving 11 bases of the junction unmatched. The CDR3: CASSAASAGASYNEQFF. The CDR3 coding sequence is TGTGCCAGCAGTGCCGCCTCAGCGGGAGCTAGCTACAATGAGCAGTTCTTC.

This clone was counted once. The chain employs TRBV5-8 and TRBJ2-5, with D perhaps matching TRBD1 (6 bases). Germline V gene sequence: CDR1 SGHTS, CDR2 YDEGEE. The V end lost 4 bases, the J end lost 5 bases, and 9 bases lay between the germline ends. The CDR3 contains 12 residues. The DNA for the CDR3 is TGTGCCAGCAGCCACCAGGGGGAGACCCAGTACTTC. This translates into CASSHQGETQYF.

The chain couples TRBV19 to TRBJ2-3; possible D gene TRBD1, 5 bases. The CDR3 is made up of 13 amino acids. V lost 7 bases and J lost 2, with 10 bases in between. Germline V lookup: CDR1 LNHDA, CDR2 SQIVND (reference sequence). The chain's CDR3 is CASTGLSTDTQYF. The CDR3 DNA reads TGTGCCAGTACAGGGCTGTCCACAGATACGCAGTATTTT.

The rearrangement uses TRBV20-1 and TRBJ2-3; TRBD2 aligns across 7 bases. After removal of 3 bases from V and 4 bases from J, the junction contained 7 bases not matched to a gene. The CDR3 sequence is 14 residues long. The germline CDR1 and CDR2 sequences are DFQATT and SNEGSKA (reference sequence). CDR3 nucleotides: TGCAGTGCTAGTGGACTAGGAATTGCAGATACGCAGTATTTT. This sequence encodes CSASGLGIADTQYF.

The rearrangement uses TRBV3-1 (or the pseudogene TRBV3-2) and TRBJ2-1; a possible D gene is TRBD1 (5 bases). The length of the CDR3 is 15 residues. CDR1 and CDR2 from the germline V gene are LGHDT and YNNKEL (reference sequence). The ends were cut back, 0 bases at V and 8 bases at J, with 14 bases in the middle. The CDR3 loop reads CASSQEVRVIDEQFF. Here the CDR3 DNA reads TGTGCCAGCAGCCAAGAGGTCAGGGTGATCGATGAGCAGTTCTTC.

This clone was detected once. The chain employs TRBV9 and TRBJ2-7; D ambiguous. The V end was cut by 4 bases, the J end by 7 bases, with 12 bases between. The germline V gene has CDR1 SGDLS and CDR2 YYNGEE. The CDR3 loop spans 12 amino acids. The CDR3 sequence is CASSPFPGEQYF. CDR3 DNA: TGTGCCAGCAGCCCCTTCCCGGGTGAGCAGTACTTC.

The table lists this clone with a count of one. In DNA, the CDR3 is TGTGCCAGCAGCTTAGACAGTCAAGAGACCCAGTACTTC. Amino acids: CASSLDSQETQYF. The chain carries TRBV11-3 and TRBJ2-5; D not resolved. The CDR3 length is 13 residues. CDR1 and CDR2 (germline): SGHNT, YENEEA. Between the trimmed V and J ends, which lost 0 bases and 2 bases, there was a span of 4 bases.

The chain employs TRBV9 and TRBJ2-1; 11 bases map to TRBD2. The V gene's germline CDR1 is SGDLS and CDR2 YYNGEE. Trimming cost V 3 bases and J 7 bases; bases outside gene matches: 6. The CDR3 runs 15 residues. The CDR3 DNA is TGTGCCAGCAGCGAGAGACTAGCGGGGAGGAATGAGCAGTTCTTC. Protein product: CASSERLAGRNEQFF.

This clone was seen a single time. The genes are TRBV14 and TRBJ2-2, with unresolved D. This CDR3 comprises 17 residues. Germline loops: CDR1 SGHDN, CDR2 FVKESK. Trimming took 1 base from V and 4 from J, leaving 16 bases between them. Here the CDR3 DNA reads TGTGCCAGCAGCCAAGTCGGTACACACCCGGGCACCGGGGAGCTGTTTTTT. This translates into CASSQVGTHPGTGELFF.

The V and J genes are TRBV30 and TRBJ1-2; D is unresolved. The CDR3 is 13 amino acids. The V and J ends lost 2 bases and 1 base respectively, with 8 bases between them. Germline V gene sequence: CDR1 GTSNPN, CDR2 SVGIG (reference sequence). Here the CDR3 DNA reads TGTGCCTGGAGTAACTCTGATAACTATGGCTACACCTTC. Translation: CAWSNSDNYGYTF. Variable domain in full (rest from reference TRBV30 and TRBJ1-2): SQTIHQWPATLVQPVGSPLSLECTVEGTSNPNLYWYRQAAGRGLQLLFYSVGIGQISSEVPQNLSASRPQDRQFILSSKKLLLSDSGFYLCAWSNSDNYGYTFGSGTRLTVV.

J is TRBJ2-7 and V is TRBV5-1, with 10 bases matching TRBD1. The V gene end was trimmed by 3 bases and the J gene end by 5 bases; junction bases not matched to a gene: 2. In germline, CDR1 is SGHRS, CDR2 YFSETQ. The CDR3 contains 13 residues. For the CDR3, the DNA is TGCGCCAGCAGCTGGACAGGGGGGGACGAGCAGTACTTC. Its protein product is CASSWTGGDEQYF.

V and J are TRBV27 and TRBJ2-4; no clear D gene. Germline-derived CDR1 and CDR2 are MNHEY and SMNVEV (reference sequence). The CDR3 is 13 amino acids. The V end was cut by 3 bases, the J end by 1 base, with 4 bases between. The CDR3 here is CASSFNAKNIQYF. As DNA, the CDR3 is TGTGCCAGCAGTTTTAATGCCAAAAACATTCAGTACTTC.

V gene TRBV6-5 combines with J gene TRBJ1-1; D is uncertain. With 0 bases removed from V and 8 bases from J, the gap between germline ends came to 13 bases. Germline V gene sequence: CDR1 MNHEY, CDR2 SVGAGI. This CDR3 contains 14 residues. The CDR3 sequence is CASSYSKAPAEAFF. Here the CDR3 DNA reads TGTGCCAGCAGTTACTCGAAGGCCCCAGCGGAAGCTTTCTTT.

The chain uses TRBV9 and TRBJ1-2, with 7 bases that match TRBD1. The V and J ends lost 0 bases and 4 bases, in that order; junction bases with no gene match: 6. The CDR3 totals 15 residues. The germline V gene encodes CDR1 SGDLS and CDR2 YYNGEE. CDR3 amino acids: CASSVAGGQVYGYTF. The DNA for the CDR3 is TGTGCCAGCAGCGTAGCTGGCGGACAGGTCTATGGCTACACCTTC.

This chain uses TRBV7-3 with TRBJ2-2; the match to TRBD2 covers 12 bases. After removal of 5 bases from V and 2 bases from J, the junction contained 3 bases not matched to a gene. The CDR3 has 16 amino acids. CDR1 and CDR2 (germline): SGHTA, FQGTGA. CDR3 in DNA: TGTGCCAGCAGCCGCGGACTAGCGGGAAACACCGGGGAGCTGTTTTTT. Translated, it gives CASSRGLAGNTGELFF.

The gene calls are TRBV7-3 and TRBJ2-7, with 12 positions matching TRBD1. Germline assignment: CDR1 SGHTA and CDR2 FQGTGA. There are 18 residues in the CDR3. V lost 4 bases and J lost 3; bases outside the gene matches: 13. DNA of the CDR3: TGTGCCAGCAGCTCCATCCGGGACAGGGGGCGGACTTGCTACGAGCAGTACTTC. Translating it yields CASSSIRDRGRTCYEQYF.

The CDR3 DNA reads TGTGCCAGCAGCTTAACCCAGGGGTACTCTGGGGCCAACGTCCTGACTTTC. This encodes CASSLTQGYSGANVLTF. The chain employs TRBV7-3 and TRBJ2-6; possible D gene TRBD1, 6 bases. The CDR3 covers 17 residues. The V end lost 0 bases, the J end lost 0 bases, and 9 bases lay between the germline ends. CDR1 and CDR2 (germline): SGHTA, FQGTGA.

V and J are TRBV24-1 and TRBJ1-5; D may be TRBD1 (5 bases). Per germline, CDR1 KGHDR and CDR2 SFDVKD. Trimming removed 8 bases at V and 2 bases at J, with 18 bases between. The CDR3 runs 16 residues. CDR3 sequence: CATKTESGFGNQPQHF. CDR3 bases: TGTGCCACCAAGACCGAATCAGGGTTTGGCAATCAGCCCCAGCATTTT.

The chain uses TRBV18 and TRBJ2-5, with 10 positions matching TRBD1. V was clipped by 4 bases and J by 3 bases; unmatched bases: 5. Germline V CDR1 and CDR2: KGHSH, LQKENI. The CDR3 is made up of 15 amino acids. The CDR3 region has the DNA TGTGCCAGCTCACGGGAGACAGGGGGCGAAGAGACCCAGTACTTC. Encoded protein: CASSRETGGEETQYF.